This T cell receptor (beta chain) stems from a study of T cells in Graves' hyperthyroidism and ophthalmopathy (dated by TCRdb to the late 2010s). Some background on the complete study: Peripheral blood samples were taken at the time of initial diagnosis, prior to any treatment. TCR V-J signatures able to tell the groups apart were searched for in a discovery cohort of 95 or so patients, of whom around 42 had Graves' ophthalmopathy and 55 to 60 had stable Graves' hyperthyroidism. An independent validation cohort of around 20 hyperthyroidism patients and roughly 16 patients who later progressed to ophthalmopathy tested prospective prediction of ophthalmopathy. The approximately 98 discovery patients were randomly divided into training and test sets at a 7:3 ratio. In addition, the study compared T-cell repertoires in thyroid tissue and in blood from 6 or 7 Graves' hyperthyroidism patients. Once sampling was done, hyperthyroidism patients were given methimazole at a starting dose of 30 mg daily, whereas ophthalmopathy patients were given high-dose intravenous methylprednisolone. According to the paper, TCR Vbeta CDR3 sequencing was carried out on over 130 peripheral blood samples, which came from 40 to 45 ophthalmopathy, approximately 78 hyperthyroidism and about 17 progressor patients. Results and caveats for the whole study, not just this receptor: In validation, progression to ophthalmopathy was predicted by the model with 65% to 71% sensitivity and 72% to 85% specificity, a median of approximately 7.1 months before onset. Most expanded thyroid clonotypes (frequency above 0.001) were also found in blood, which suggests that blood repertoires may mirror thyroid immune responses. Sample size was not statistically predetermined, and blinding of investigators to group allocation was not performed. A model built on a 13 V-J signature distinguished ophthalmopathy from stable hyperthyroidism, reaching approximately 89% sensitivity and under 84% specificity in cross-validation and 80%/75% in testing.

A few counts support this clonotype. It has no known antigen specificity. No clone much larger than this one lies a single base away; base qualities are absent. Amplification of TCR beta CDR3 regions was carried out from RNA transcripts. The TCR CDR3 was subjected to a first round of RT-PCR using the HTBI primer set and the Qiagen OneStep RT-PCR kit. A second multiplex PCR round built the libraries, followed by size selection and purification. Sequencing of the libraries was done on an Illumina HiSeq2000 using paired-end 100 bp reads. The authors processed their data as follows. SOAPnuke was used to process the raw data, throwing out any read that contained adapters or uncalled bases, had a mean Phred below 15, or lacked an exact constant-primer or identifier match. COPE v1.2.5 was used to merge the high-quality paired reads, and each unique nucleotide sequence was defined as a clonotype. MiTCR v1.1 was used to align the clonotypes against IMGT TRBV, TRBD and TRBJ reference segments. The analysis included only V-J combinations with a frequency above 0.0001, which together covered around 99% of the repertoires. The TCS score was defined as F50 (clonal expansion) divided by E x V (chaos), with BLOSUM62-based TCRdist calculated between CDR3 peptides within each V-J. Welch's t-statistics and random forest reduced fewer than 600 V-J features to 10 to 15, which were used in a naive Bayes classifier (R e1071). TCRdb itself trimmed the public reads at Q25 with fastp, ran MiXCR and retained productive beta chains. Every entry covers one CDR3 protein and lists the most common genes and DNA from its rows. None of the V and J calls come from the authors' own analysis; TCRdb made them. The sample records roughly 640,000 distinct CDR3 sequences, approximately 15% of which are singletons. The top ten clones comprise around 3.3% of the sample.

Including the terminal cysteine and phenylalanine, the CDR3 comprises 15 residues. The retained sequence is limited to the CDR3, 45 bases, with the frame set at the first base. The germline V gene supplies CDR1 MGHDK and CDR2 SYGVNS. Relative to germline, V is missing 5 bases and J is missing 5 bases, with 7 bases of the junction outside any gene match. Ophthalmopathy patients had moderately to severely active disease, with a Clinical Activity Score of 3 or more, a NOSPECS grade of 4 or more, and a disease duration of less than 3 months. Patients with uncontrolled infections, other autoimmune diseases, pregnancy or lactation were excluded. Clinical symptoms, serum thyroxine and TRAb, thyroid ultrasound, and orbital computed tomography formed the basis for the diagnoses. PBMCs were separated from under 11 ml of fresh peripheral blood using Ficoll-Paque density gradient centrifugation. Total RNA was extracted using Trizol reagent, and RNA quality was assessed on an Agilent 2100 Bioanalyzer.

Here the chain combines TRBV25-1 and TRBJ2-5; the central 11 bases match TRBD1. The sample taken for sequencing was blood. The TCR sequence derives from a woman in her forties with Graves' ophthalmopathy. The encoded CDR3 is CASSTGQGVRETQYF. The sequence in DNA is TGTGCCAGCAGTACGGGACAGGGGGTTCGGGAGACCCAGTACTTC. With the rest looked up from the reference TRBV25-1 and TRBJ2-5 genes rather than sequenced, the full variable domain is EADIYQTPRYLVIGTGKKITLECSQTMGHDKMYWYQQDPGMELHLIHYSYGVNSTEKGDLSSESTVSRIRTEHFPLTLESARPSHTSQYLCASSTGQGVRETQYFGPGTRLLVL.